The 8 T cell receptor beta chains below were found in one sample sequenced in a study of cytomegalovirus exposure and HLA in healthy donors. Amplification used 60 Vbeta primers and 13 Jbeta primers. The data were produced by immunoSEQ multiplex PCR, yet TCRdb's version contains in-frame clones alone and is incomplete. The table lists about 64,000 clones. Sequences were obtained from PBMCs. The source of these receptors is a woman between 18 and 29 years old in good health and CMV-seronegative.

The chain has TRBV4-1 and TRBJ2-7; D is possibly TRBD2 (5 bases). The CDR3 contains 13 residues. The germline gives CDR1 MGHRA, CDR2 YSYEKL. V was cut by 0 bases and J by 7 bases, with 10 bases left in between. CDR3 loop: CASSQERAVEQYF. CDR3 coding DNA: TGCGCCAGCAGCCAAGAAAGAGCGGTTGAGCAGTACTTC.

This sequence joins TRBV5-6 and TRBJ2-7; D gene unclear. The CDR3 runs to 13 residues. V was trimmed by 3 bases and J by 11 bases, leaving 18 bases between them. Germline CDR1 SGHDT, CDR2 YYEEEE. The CDR3 sequence: CASSYIVSPQEYF. CDR3 in DNA: TGTGCCAGCAGCTACATAGTGTCCCCCCAGGAGTACTTC.

The chain is built from TRBV6-1 and TRBJ1-6; D gene unclear. Trimming shortened V by 1 base and J by 8 bases, and 18 bases separated the two germline ends. Germline V gives CDR1 MNHNS, CDR2 SASEGT. This CDR3 has 17 residues. CDR3 residues: CASSEDPYGEDYSPLHF. DNA for the CDR3: TGTGCCAGCAGTGAAGATCCATACGGAGAAGACTATTCACCCCTCCACTTT.

The chain carries TRBV5-4 and TRBJ2-2; possible D gene TRBD2, 5 bases. V gave up 2 bases and J gave up 1 base, with 12 bases separating them. The germline V gene has CDR1 SGHNT and CDR2 YYREEE (reference sequence). The CDR3 covers 16 residues. Here the CDR3 reads CASSFHGVMNTGELFF. The CDR3 nucleotides read TGTGCCAGCAGCTTTCACGGGGTTATGAACACCGGGGAGCTGTTTTTT.

The chain combines TRBV25-1 with TRBJ2-3; TRBD2 aligns across 10 bases. From germline, CDR1 is MGHDK and CDR2 SYGVNS. V shed 8 bases and J 2 bases; nucleotides not matched to a gene: 13. CDR3 length equals 17 residues. For the CDR3, the DNA is TGTGCCAGCGGGAATACTAGCGGGACGGGGTCCACAGATACGCAGTATTTT. This sequence encodes CASGNTSGTGSTDTQYF.

The chain combines TRBV5-4 with TRBJ1-3; TRBD1 matches 8 bases. V lost 3 bases, J lost 2 bases, and 1 base stayed unmatched. The length of the CDR3 is 14 residues. Germline loops: CDR1 SGHNT, CDR2 YYREEE (reference sequence). As DNA, the CDR3 is TGTGCCAGCAGCTCACAGGGGGCTGGAAACACCATATATTTT. It specifies CASSSQGAGNTIYF. The full variable domain, completed using reference TRBV5-4 and TRBJ1-3, is ETGVTQSPTHLIKTRGQQVTLRCSSQSGHNTVSWYQQALGQGPQFIFQYYREEENGRGNFPPRFSGLQFPNYSSELNVNALELDDSALYLCASSSQGAGNTIYFGEGSWLTVV.

V gene TRBV6-1 combines with J gene TRBJ1-5, with 7 nucleotides matching TRBD1. Germline loops: CDR1 MNHNS, CDR2 SASEGT. This CDR3 spans 15 amino acids. Losses at the gene ends were 5 bases for V and 5 bases for J; bases not matched to a gene: 9. The CDR3 here is CASSLTEGAYQPQHF. Here the CDR3 DNA reads TGTGCCAGCAGTTTAACAGAGGGGGCATATCAGCCCCAGCATTTT.

The chain recombines TRBV12-5 with TRBJ2-3; D may be TRBD2 (6 bases). V was clipped by 7 bases and J by 6 bases, with 17 bases between them. Germline V gene data show CDR1 as LGHNT and CDR2 as FRNRAP. CDR3 length: 14 residues. The chain's CDR3 is CASALGGPADTQYF. CDR3 DNA sequence: TGTGCTAGTGCCCTTGGAGGGCCTGCCGATACGCAGTATTTT.